This T cell receptor beta chain comes out of a study of molecular identifiers for immune sequencing clone quantification. This clonotype was counted at least ten times. CDR1 and CDR2 from the germline V gene are SEHNR and FQNEAQ (reference sequence). The length of the CDR3 is 17 residues. Trimming cost V 2 bases and J 3 bases; bases outside gene matches: 8. Via MiXCR, TCRdb re-called the PCR reads, giving one row per CDR3 protein. The sample lists about half a million distinct CDR3 sequences; about a fifth were seen once. The sequence derives from a human donor in good health. Some libraries in this study had Jurkat cell RNA spiked in. The chain carries TRBV7-9 and TRBJ2-3, with 10 positions matching TRBD1. Sequenced material: naive CD8+ T cells from blood, with Jurkat cell RNA spiked in. Subset denoted: FACS-sorted CD8+CD4-CCR7+CD45RA+ naive T cells. The CDR3 DNA sequence: TGTGCCAGCAGCTTAACGGAGGGGACAGGGGATACAGATACGCAGTATTTT. Translating gives CASSLTEGTGDTDTQYF.